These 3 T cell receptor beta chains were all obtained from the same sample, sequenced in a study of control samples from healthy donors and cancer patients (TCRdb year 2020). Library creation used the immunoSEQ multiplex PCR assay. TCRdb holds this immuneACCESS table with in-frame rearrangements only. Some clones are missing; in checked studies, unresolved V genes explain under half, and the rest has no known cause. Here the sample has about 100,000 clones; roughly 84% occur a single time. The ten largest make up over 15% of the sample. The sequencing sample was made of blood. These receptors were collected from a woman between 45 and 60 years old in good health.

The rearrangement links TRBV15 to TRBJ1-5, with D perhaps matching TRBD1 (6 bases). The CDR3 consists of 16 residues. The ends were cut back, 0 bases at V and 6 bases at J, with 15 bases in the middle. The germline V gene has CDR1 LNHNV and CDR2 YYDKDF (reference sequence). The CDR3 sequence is CATSRDEGGTRQPQHF. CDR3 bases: TGTGCCACCAGCAGAGATGAGGGAGGGACACGTCAGCCCCAGCATTTT.

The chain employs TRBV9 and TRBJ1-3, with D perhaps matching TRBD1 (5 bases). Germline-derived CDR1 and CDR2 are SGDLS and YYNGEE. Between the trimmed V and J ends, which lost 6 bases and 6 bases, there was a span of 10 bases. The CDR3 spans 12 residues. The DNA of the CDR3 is TGTGCCAGCACCCGGGACGAAAACACCATATATTTT. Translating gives CASTRDENTIYF.

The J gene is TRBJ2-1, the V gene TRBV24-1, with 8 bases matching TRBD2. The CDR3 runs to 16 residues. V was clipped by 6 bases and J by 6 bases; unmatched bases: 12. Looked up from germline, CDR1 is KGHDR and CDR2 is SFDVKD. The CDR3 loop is CATSSTGGRHVNEQFF. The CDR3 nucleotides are TGTGCCACCAGTTCTACGGGGGGGCGTCACGTCAATGAGCAGTTCTTC.